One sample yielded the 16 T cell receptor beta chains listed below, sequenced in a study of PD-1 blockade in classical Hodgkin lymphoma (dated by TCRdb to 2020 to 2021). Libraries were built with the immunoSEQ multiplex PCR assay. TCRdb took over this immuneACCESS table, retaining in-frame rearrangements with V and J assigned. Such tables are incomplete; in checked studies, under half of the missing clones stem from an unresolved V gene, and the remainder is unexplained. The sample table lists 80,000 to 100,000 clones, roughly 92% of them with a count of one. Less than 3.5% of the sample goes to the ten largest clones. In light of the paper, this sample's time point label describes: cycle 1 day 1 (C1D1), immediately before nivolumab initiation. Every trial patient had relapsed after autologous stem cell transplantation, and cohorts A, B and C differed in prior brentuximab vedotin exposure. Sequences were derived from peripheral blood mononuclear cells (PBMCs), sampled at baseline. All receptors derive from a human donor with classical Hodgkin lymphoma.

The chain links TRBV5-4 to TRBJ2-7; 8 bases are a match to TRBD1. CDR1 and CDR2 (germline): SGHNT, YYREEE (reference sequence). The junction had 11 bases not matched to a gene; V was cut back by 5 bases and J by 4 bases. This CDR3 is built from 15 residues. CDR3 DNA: TGTGCCAGCAGTAAAGACAGGGGCGTATTTTACGAGCAGTACTTC. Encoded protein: CASSKDRGVFYEQYF.

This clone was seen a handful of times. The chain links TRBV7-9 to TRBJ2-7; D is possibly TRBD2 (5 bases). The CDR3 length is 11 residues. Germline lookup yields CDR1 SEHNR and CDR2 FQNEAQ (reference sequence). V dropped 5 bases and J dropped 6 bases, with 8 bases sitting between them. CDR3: CASSRETEQYF. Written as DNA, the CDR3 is TGTGCCAGCAGCAGGGAGACCGAGCAGTACTTC.

The CDR3 nucleotides are TGTGCCAGCAGTGACGGGTTGAGCAATCAGCCCCAGCATTTT. Its protein product is CASSDGLSNQPQHF. This chain joins TRBV2 and TRBJ1-5; D gene unclear. Germline CDR1 and CDR2: SNHLY and FYNNEI. The CDR3 consists of 14 residues. V was clipped by 3 bases and J by 1 base, with 7 bases between them.

The CDR3: CASSLGSTDTQYF. The CDR3 DNA is TGTGCCAGTAGTCTCGGCTCTACAGATACGCAGTATTTT. The chain employs TRBV19 and TRBJ2-3; D is uncertain. Trimming took off 5 bases at V and 3 bases at J, with 9 bases between the two ends. Germline V gene data show CDR1 as LNHDA and CDR2 as SQIVND (reference sequence). The CDR3 totals 13 residues.

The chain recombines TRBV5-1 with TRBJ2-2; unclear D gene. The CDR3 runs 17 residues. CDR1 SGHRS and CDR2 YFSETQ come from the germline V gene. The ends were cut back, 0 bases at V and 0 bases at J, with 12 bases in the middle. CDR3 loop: CASSLVGPGANTGELFF. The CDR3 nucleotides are TGCGCCAGCAGCTTGGTAGGCCCCGGAGCGAACACCGGGGAGCTGTTTTTT.

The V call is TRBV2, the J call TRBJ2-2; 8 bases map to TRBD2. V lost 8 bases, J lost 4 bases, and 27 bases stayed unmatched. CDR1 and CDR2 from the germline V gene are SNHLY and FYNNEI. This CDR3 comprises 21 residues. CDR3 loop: CASLKLGSELRLAGLTGELFF. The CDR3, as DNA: TGTGCCAGCCTAAAATTGGGTTCGGAACTCCGGCTAGCGGGTCTCACCGGGGAGCTGTTTTTT.

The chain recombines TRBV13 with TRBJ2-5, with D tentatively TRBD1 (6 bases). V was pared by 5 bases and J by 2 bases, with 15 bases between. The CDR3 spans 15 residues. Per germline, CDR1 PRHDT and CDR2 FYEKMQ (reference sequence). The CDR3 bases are TGTGCCAGCAGCCCCCCTAGCACAGGGCAAGAGACCCAGTACTTC. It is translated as CASSPPSTGQETQYF.

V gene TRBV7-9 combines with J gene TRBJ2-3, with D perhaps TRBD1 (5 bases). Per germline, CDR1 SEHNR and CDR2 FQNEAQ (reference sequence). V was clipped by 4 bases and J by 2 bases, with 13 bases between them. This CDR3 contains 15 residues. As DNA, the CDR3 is TGTGCCAGCAGCTCAGGGTCCCCAGACACAGATACGCAGTATTTT. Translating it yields CASSSGSPDTDTQYF.

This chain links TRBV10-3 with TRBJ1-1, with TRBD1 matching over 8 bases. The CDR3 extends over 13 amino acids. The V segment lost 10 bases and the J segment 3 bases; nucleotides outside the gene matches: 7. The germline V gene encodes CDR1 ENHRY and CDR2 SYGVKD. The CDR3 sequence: CATGQGRDTEAFF. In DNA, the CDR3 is TGTGCCACCGGACAGGGTCGAGACACTGAAGCTTTCTTT.

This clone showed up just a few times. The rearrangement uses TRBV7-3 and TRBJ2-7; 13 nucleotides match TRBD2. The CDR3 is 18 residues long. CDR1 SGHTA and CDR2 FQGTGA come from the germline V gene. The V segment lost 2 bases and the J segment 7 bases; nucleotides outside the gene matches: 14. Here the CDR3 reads CASSLSSPGTSGKVEQYF. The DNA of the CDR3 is TGTGCCAGCAGCTTATCCAGCCCCGGGACTAGCGGGAAGGTGGAGCAGTACTTC.

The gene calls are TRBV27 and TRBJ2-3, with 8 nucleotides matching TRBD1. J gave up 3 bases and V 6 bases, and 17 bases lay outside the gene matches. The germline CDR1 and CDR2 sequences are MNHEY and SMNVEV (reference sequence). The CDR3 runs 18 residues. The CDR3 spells CASSFPQGDASCTDTQYF. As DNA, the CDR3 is TGTGCCAGCAGCTTCCCACAGGGGGATGCAAGCTGTACAGATACGCAGTATTTT.

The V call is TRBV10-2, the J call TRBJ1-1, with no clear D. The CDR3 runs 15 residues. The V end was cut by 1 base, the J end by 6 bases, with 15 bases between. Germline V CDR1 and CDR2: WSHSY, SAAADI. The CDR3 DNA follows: TGCGCCAGCAGTGAGTTCACCCAGAGGGCCCCTGAAGCTTTCTTT. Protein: CASSEFTQRAPEAFF.

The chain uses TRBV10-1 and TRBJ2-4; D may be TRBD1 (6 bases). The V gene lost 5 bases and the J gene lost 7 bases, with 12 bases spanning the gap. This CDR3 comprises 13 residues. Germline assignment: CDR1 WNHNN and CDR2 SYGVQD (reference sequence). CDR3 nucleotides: TGCGCCAGCAGTCTAGGGGGTATTAACATTCAGTACTTC. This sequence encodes CASSLGGINIQYF.

The CDR3 DNA follows: TGTGCCAGCAGGGGGCGGGCTGAAGCTTTCTTT. Protein product: CASRGRAEAFF. The rearrangement uses TRBV6-1 and TRBJ1-1; TRBD1 might be the D (5 bases). Germline V gives CDR1 MNHNS, CDR2 SASEGT. CDR3 length: 11 residues. The germline V and J ends were trimmed by 6 bases and 6 bases, with 8 bases remaining between them.

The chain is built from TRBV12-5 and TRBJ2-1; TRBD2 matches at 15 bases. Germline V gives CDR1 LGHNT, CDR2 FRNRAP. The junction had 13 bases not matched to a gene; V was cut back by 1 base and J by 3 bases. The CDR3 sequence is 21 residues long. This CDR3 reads CASGLARTSGRAGPYYNEQFF. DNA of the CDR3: TGTGCTAGTGGTTTGGCGCGGACTAGCGGGAGGGCGGGGCCCTACTACAATGAGCAGTTCTTC.

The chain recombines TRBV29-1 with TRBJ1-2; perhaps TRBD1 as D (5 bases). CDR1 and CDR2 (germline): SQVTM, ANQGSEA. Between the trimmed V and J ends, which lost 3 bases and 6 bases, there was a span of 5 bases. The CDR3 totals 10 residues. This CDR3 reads CSVEGDGYTF. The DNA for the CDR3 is TGCAGCGTTGAGGGGGATGGCTACACCTTC.